This T cell receptor (beta chain) was profiled in a study of spatial heterogeneity in lung cancer. As for the study in general: Consistently, beta-chain sequences turned up in larger numbers than alpha-chain sequences did. For the average unique TCR and UMI combination, more than 9.5 occurrences appeared in raw reads. Study results and limitations: Blood showed ubiquitous tumor TCRs more often at resection than at routine follow-up.

The J segment lost 14 bases and the V segment lost 5 bases, leaving 8 bases of the junction unmatched. Germline CDR1 and CDR2: SGHAT and FQNNGV. The length of the CDR3 is 11 residues. Judged by abundance, this clonotype is medium-sized. Antigen specificity is unknown. With the library built for alpha chains, this beta chain is off target and its frequency is not meaningful. TCRdb processed the 5' RACE reads anew with MiXCR; each CDR3 protein has one entry. The sample yields around 9,800 distinct CDR3 sequences, approximately 6.8% seen once. The time point was: sample taken at primary tumor resection. Whole RNA, isolated from tumor, nontumor lung or frozen PBMC, was sequenced without prior sorting. The cohort: under 80 early-stage, untreated non-small cell lung cancer patients.

Here the sequenced sample was PBMCs, taken at surgery. The rearrangement joins TRBV11-2 to TRBJ1-1; TRBD1 agrees at 7 bases. The sequence was obtained from a male donor with early-stage non-small cell lung cancer. The chain's CDR3 is CASSLLDRQFF. CDR3 nucleotide sequence: TGTGCCAGCAGCCTCCTGGACAGGCAATTCTTT.